This is a list of T cell receptor beta chains from one sample in a study of blood T cell repertoires in COVID-19. Clones were sequenced by immunoSEQ multiplex PCR, and TCRdb holds only the in-frame ones, with some missing. The data hold approximately 390,000 clones, with 88% observed a single time. Input material: PBMCs or T cells enriched from blood (not recorded which). Source of these receptors: a middle-aged woman with acute COVID-19. Both conserved end residues are part of each CDR3. The order of the fields is V gene, clone size, J gene, D gene, CDR3 DNA, CDR3 protein. The D gene is left open where the match is weak. Clone size, where shown, is once, few, many, or a class for clones that have expanded.

>TRBV2|NA|TRBJ2-1|TRBD2
TGTGCCAGCAGTGAATCTCCCCTGCTAGCGGGGGGTGCGAATGAGCAGTTCTTC
CASSESPLLAGGANEQFF
>TRBV11-2|once|TRBJ2-3|NA
TGTGCCAGCAGCTTCGTTGAGGATACGCAGTATTTT
CASSFVEDTQYF
>TRBV19|NA|TRBJ1-1|NA
TGTGCCAGCGCCCTCCGGCAGGTCGGTACTGAAGCTTTCTTT
CASALRQVGTEAFF
>TRBV7-9|NA|TRBJ1-4|NA
TGTGCCAGCAGCTTAGGAGGAGTCGGCCCTACTAATGAAAAACTGTTTTTT
CASSLGGVGPTNEKLFF
>TRBV2|NA|TRBJ2-2|NA
TGTGCCAGCAGTGCCCGGTCGGGCACCGGGGAGCTGTTTTTT
CASSARSGTGELFF
>TRBV6-1|NA|TRBJ2-7|TRBD2
TGTGCCAGCAGTGAACCCCGCGCTAGCGGGGAGAGCTACGAGCAGTACTTC
CASSEPRASGESYEQYF
>TRBV29-1|NA|TRBJ1-1|NA
TGCAGCGTTAGGACATCTGGGACTGAAGCTTTCTTT
CSVRTSGTEAFF
>TRBV7-9|NA|TRBJ1-2|NA
TGTGCCAGCAGCCCTACCACAGAGTTTAACTATGGCTACACCTTC
CASSPTTEFNYGYTF
>TRBV7-9|NA|TRBJ1-6|NA
TGTGCCAGCAGCTTAGAGACAGGAAGTTCACCCCTCCACTTT
CASSLETGSSPLHF
>TRBV5-1|NA|TRBJ2-1|TRBD2
TGCGCCAGCAGCCAAGGACTAGCCCTTTACAATGAGCAGTTCTTC
CASSQGLALYNEQFF
>TRBV25-1|NA|TRBJ1-3|NA
TGTGCCAGCAGTCCCCTAGGTGGGCAGGGTCACACCATATATTTT
CASSPLGGQGHTIYF
>TRBV3-1/TRBV3-2|once|TRBJ1-4|TRBD1
TGTGCCAGCAGCCAAGTAGGACAGGGGAATGAAAAACTGTTTTTT
CASSQVGQGNEKLFF
>TRBV19|NA|TRBJ1-2|NA
TGTGCCTCCAAACAGGGTTCATATGGCTACACCTTC
CASKQGSYGYTF
>TRBV24-1|NA|TRBJ1-1|NA
TGTGCCACCAGTGTGGAGGGGGAAGCTTTCTTT
CATSVEGEAFF
>TRBV12-3/TRBV12-4|NA|TRBJ1-1|TRBD1
TGTGCCAGCAGTCTAGGAAGACAGGGAGCTTTCTTT
CASSLGRQGAFF
>TRBV18|once|TRBJ2-1|TRBD1
TGTGCCAGCTCACCACGGGGGACAGGGGCGGACAATGAGCAGTTCTTC
CASSPRGTGADNEQFF
>TRBV12-3/TRBV12-4|NA|TRBJ2-2|NA
TGTGCCAGCAGTTCCAGGGTCACCGGGGAGCTGTTTTTT
CASSSRVTGELFF
>TRBV7-9|NA|TRBJ1-2|TRBD1
TGTGCCAGCAGCCCGCCGGGACAGGGTAGTCGCTATGGCTACACCTTC
CASSPPGQGSRYGYTF
>TRBV19|NA|TRBJ1-5|TRBD1
TGTGCCAGTAGTAAAGGACAGGGACCGCATCAGCCCCAGCATTTT
CASSKGQGPHQPQHF
>TRBV5-1|NA|TRBJ2-1|TRBD2
TGCGCCAGCAGCTTGGGGACTAGCGGGGGGGCCCGTGAGCAGTTCTTC
CASSLGTSGGAREQFF
>TRBV4-1|NA|TRBJ2-6|NA
TGCGCCAGCAGTCCACAAATCTCTGGGGCCAACGTCCTGACTTTC
CASSPQISGANVLTF
>TRBV7-9|NA|TRBJ1-2|TRBD1
TGTGCCAGCAGCCATACACGGGACAGGGGGGCGAAACTGTATGGCTACACCTTC
CASSHTRDRGAKLYGYTF
>TRBV5-6|NA|TRBJ2-1|TRBD2
TGTGCCAGCAGCTCCCCGGGACTAGCGGGGCCTGAGCAGTTCTTC
CASSSPGLAGPEQFF
>TRBV2|NA|TRBJ1-1|TRBD1
TGTGCCAGCAGCCGGACAGGGCACACTGAAGCTTTCTTT
CASSRTGHTEAFF
>TRBV25-1|NA|TRBJ2-2|NA
TGTGCCAGCAGTGAATTGCGGACAGCAGAGAACACCGGGGAGCTGTTTTTT
CASSELRTAENTGELFF
>TRBV9|NA|TRBJ1-1|TRBD1
TGTGCCAGCAGCGGATTGGACAGGGGGCCAGTCACTGAAGCTTTCTTT
CASSGLDRGPVTEAFF
>TRBV12-5|NA|TRBJ1-2|NA
TGTGCTAGTGGTTTTTTACCCGGGAACTATGGCTACACCTTC
CASGFLPGNYGYTF
>TRBV9|NA|TRBJ2-7|TRBD1
TGTGCCAGCAGCCCCCTGCAGGGGGCGGACGAGCAGTACTTC
CASSPLQGADEQYF
>TRBV29-1|NA|TRBJ2-1|TRBD1
TGCAGCGTTTCTGGGACAGGGCTTAGTGAGCAGTTCTTC
CSVSGTGLSEQFF
>TRBV9|few|TRBJ2-5|NA
TGTGCCAGCAGCGTAGGCCAGGGGAGAGAGACCCAGTACTTC
CASSVGQGRETQYF
>TRBV4-1|NA|TRBJ2-5|TRBD1
TGCGCCAGCAGCCAAAGGGGACAGGGTGAGACCCAGTACTTC
CASSQRGQGETQYF
>TRBV11-2|NA|TRBJ1-4|NA
TGTGCCAGCAGCTCGACAGGAGGTAATGAAAAACTGTTTTTT
CASSSTGGNEKLFF
>TRBV19|NA|TRBJ1-5|TRBD1
TGTGCCAGTAGTATCTTCGCCTTTAGGGGGCGGGATAGCAATCAGCCCCAGCATTTT
CASSIFAFRGRDSNQPQHF
>TRBV5-4|few|TRBJ1-2|TRBD1
TGTGCCAGCAGCCCGGGACAGTTTAACTATGGCTACACCTTC
CASSPGQFNYGYTF
>TRBV2|few|TRBJ1-2|NA
TGTGCCAGCAGGGGCACAGGGTCTGGCTATGGCTACACCTTC
CASRGTGSGYGYTF
>TRBV10-3|once|TRBJ2-7|NA
TGTGCCATCAGTGTACAGGGTTCCCACGAGCAGTACTTC
CAISVQGSHEQYF
>TRBV5-1|once|TRBJ2-5|TRBD2
TGCGCCAGCAGCGCAGGACTAGCGGGGTCACAAGAGACCCAGTACTTC
CASSAGLAGSQETQYF
>TRBV3-1/TRBV3-2|NA|TRBJ1-1|TRBD1
TGTGCCAGCAGCCGACGGGACAGGGAAACTGAAGCTTTCTTT
CASSRRDRETEAFF
>TRBV7-9|NA|TRBJ2-1|TRBD2
TGTGCCAGCAGCTTCAGCGGGGGGAGCTCCTACAATGAGCAGTTCTTC
CASSFSGGSSYNEQFF
>TRBV5-1|NA|TRBJ1-2|TRBD1
TGCGCCAGCAGCGTGGGACAGGGTTATGGCTACACCTTC
CASSVGQGYGYTF
>TRBV5-1|NA|TRBJ2-2|NA
TGCGCCAGCAGCTTGTTTACCGGTCGGGCCGGGGAGCTGTTTTTT
CASSLFTGRAGELFF
>TRBV11-2|NA|TRBJ1-5|TRBD1
TGTGCCAGCAGCGCAGGGGGCGCGGGGCCCCAGCATTTT
CASSAGGAGPQHF
>TRBV6-4|NA|TRBJ1-1|NA
TGTGCCAGCAGTGTGAGGGTAAACACTGAAGCTTTCTTT
CASSVRVNTEAFF
>TRBV6-5|few|TRBJ1-3|TRBD1
TGTGCCAGCAGAATCCTACAGGGGCCTGGAAACACCATATATTTT
CASRILQGPGNTIYF
>TRBV5-4|few|TRBJ2-7|NA
TGTGCCAGCAGCATTCAGGAAACCGAGCAGTACTTC
CASSIQETEQYF
>TRBV30|NA|TRBJ1-2|TRBD1
TGTGCCCAACATCCCGCGTGGACAGGGCCTTATGGCTACACCTTC
CAQHPAWTGPYGYTF
>TRBV19|NA|TRBJ2-7|NA
TGTGCCAGTAGTGATGAGACCGACAACGAGCAGTACTTC
CASSDETDNEQYF
>TRBV7-6|NA|TRBJ2-7|NA
TGTGCCAGCAGCCCAGGACTTAGCTCCTACGAGCAGTACTTC
CASSPGLSSYEQYF